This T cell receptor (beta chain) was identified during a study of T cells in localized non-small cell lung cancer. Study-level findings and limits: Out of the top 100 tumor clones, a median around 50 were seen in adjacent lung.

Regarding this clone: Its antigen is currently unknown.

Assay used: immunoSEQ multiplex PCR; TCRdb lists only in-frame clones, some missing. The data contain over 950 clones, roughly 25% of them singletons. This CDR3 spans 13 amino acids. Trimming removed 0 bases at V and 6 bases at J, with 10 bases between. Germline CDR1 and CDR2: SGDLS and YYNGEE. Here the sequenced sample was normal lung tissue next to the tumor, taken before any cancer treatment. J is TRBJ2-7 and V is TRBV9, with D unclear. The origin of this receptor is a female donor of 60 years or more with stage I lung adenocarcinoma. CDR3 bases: TGTGCCAGCAGCGTAGTTTTGGACGGCGAGCAGTACTTC. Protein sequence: CASSVVLDGEQYF.